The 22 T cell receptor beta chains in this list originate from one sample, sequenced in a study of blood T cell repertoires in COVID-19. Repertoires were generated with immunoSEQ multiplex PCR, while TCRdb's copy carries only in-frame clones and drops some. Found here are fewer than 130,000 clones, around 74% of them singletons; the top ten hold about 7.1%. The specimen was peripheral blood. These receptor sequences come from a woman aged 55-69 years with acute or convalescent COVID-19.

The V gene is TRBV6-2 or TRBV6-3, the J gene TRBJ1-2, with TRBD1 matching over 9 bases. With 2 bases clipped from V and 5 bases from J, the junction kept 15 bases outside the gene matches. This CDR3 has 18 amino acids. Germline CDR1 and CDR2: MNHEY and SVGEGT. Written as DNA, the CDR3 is TGTGCCAGCAGTTACCCTACAGGGGGCGGAGTAACAGGATATGGCTACACCTTC. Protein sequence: CASSYPTGGGVTGYGYTF.

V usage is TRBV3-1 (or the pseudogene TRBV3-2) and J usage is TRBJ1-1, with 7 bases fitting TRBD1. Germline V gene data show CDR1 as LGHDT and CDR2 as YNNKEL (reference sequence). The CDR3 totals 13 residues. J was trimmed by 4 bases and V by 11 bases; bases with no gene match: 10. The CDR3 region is CASQQGQRTEAFF. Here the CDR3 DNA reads TGTGCCTCCCAACAGGGACAGCGCACTGAAGCTTTCTTT.

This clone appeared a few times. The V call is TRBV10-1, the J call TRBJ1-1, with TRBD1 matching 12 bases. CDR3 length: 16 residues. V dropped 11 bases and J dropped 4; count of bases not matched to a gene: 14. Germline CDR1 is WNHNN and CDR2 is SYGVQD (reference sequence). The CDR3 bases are TGCGCCGGAAGAACCGGGACAGGGGGCTACTGCACTGAAGCTTTCTTT. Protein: CAGRTGTGGYCTEAFF.

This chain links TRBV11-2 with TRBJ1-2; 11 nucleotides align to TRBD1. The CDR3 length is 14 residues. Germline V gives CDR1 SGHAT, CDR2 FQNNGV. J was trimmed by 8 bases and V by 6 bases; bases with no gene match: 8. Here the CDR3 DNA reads TGTGCCAGCAGATTGGACAGGGGGCCCGGGGGCTACACCTTC. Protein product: CASRLDRGPGGYTF.

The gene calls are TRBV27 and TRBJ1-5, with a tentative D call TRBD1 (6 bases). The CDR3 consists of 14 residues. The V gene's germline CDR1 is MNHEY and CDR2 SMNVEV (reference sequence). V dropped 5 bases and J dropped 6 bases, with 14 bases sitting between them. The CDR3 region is CASSQWQGFQPQHF. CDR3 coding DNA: TGTGCCAGCAGTCAGTGGCAGGGGTTTCAGCCCCAGCATTTT.

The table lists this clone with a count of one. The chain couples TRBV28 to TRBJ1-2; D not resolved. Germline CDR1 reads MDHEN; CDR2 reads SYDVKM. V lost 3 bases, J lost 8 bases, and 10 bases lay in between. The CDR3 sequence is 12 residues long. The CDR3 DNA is TGTGCCAGCAGTTTGGGCCCCAGAGGCTACACCTTC. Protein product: CASSLGPRGYTF.

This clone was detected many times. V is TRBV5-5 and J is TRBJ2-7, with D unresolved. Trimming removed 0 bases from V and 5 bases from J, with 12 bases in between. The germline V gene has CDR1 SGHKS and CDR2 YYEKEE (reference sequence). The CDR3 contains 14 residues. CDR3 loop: CASSLVRGLDEQYF. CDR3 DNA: TGTGCCAGCAGCTTGGTTCGAGGTCTTGACGAGCAGTACTTC.

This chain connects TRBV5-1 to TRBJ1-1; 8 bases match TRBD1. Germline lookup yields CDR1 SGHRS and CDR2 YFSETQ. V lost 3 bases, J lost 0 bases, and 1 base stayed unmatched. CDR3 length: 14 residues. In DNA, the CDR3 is TGCGCCAGCAGCTGGACAGGGCTGAACACTGAAGCTTTCTTT. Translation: CASSWTGLNTEAFF. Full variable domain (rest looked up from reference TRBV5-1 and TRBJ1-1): KAGVTQTPRYLIKTRGQQVTLSCSPISGHRSVSWYQQTPGQGLQFLFEYFSETQRNKGNFPGRFSGRQFSNSRSEMNVSTLELGDSALYLCASSWTGLNTEAFFGQGTRLTVV.

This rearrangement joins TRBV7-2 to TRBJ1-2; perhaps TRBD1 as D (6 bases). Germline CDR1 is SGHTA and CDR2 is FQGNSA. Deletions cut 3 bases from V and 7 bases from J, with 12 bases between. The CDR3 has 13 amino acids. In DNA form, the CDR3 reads TGTGCCAGCAGCTTGACAGGAAGCGGTGGCTACACCTTC. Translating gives CASSLTGSGGYTF.

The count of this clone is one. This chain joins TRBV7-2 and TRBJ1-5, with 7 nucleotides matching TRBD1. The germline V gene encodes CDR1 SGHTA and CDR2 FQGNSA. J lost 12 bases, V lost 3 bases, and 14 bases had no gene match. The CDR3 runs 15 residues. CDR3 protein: CASSFFRDRSGLQHF. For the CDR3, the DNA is TGTGCCAGCAGCTTCTTCCGGGACAGAAGCGGGCTCCAGCATTTT.

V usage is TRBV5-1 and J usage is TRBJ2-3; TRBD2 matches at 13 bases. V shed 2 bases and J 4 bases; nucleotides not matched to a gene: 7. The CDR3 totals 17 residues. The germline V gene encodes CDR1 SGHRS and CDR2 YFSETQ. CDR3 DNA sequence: TGCGCCAGCAGCTTCGGACTAGCGGGGGCGAGGGCAGATACGCAGTATTTT. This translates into CASSFGLAGARADTQYF.

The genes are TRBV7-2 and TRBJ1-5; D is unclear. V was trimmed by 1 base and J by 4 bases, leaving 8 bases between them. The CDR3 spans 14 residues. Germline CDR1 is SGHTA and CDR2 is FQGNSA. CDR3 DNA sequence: TGTGCCAGCAGCTTAGAACAGCTAAATCAGCCCCAGCATTTT. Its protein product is CASSLEQLNQPQHF.

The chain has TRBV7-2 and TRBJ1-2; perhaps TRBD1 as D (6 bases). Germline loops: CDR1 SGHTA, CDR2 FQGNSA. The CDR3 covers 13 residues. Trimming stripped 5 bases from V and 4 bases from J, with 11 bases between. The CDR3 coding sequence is TGTGCCAGCAGCACCACAGGGCCCTATGGCTACACCTTC. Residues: CASSTTGPYGYTF.

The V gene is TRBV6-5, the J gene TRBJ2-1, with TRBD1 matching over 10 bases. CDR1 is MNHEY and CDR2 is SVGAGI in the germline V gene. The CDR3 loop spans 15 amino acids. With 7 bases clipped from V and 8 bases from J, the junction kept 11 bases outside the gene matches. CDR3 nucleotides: TGTGCCAGCACCAACCCTTGGGACAGGGGATATGAGCAGTTCTTC. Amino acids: CASTNPWDRGYEQFF.

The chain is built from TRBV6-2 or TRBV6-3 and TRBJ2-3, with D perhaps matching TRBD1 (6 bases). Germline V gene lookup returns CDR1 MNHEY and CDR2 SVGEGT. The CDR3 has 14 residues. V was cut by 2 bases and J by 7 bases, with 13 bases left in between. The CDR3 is CASSYGGSMNTQYF. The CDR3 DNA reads TGTGCCAGCAGTTACGGGGGCTCCATGAATACGCAGTATTTT.

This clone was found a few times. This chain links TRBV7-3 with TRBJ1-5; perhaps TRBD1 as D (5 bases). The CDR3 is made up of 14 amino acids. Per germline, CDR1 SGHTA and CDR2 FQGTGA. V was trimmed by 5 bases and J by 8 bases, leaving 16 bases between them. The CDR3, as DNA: TGTGCCAGCAGCCCGGGACCCGGCGGGGAGCCCCAGCATTTT. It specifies CASSPGPGGEPQHF.

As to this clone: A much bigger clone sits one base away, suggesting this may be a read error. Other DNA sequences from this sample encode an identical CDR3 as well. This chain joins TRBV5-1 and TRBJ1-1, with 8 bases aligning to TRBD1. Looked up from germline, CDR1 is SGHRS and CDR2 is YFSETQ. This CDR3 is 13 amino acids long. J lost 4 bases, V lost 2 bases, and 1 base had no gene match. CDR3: CASSLTGGTEAFF. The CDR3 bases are TGCGCCAGCAGCTTAACAGGGGGCACTGAAGCTTTCTTT.

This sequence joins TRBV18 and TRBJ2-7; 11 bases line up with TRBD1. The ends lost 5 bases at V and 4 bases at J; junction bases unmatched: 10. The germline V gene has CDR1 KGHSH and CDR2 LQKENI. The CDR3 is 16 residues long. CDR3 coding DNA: TGTGCCAGCTCAACCTTCGGACAGGGGGCGAGTTACGAGCAGTACTTC. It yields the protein CASSTFGQGASYEQYF.

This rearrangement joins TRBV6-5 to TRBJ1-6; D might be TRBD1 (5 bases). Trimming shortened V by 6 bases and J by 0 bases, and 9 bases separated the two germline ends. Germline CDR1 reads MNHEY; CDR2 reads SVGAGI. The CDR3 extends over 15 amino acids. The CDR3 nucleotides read TGTGCCAGCAGGCCTCAGGGCTCCTATAATTCACCCCTCCACTTT. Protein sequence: CASRPQGSYNSPLHF.

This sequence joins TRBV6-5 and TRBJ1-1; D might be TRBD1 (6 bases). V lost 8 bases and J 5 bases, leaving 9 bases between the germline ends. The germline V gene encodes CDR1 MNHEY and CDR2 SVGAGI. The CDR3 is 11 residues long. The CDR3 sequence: CASPGTTEAFF. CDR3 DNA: TGTGCCAGCCCAGGGACAACTGAAGCTTTCTTT.

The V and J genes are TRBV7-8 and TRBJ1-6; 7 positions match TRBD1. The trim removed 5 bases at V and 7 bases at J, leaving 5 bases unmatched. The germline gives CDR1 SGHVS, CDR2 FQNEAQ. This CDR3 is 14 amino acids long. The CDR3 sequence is CASSRTGQNSPLHF. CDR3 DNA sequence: TGTGCCAGCAGCCGGACAGGACAGAATTCACCCCTCCACTTT.

The CDR3 DNA follows: TGTGCCAGCTCACAGGGACAGGTGGACTATGGCTACACCTTC. This translates into CASSQGQVDYGYTF. This rearrangement joins TRBV18 to TRBJ1-2; 8 nucleotides align to TRBD1. Germline assignment: CDR1 KGHSH and CDR2 LQKENI. Trimming at V came to 4 bases and at J to 3 bases, leaving 4 bases not matched to a gene. The CDR3 sequence is 14 residues long.